This note documents a single T cell receptor (beta chain) sequence. These data originate in a study of blood T cell repertoires in COVID-19. Overall study context: Nucleic acid was either cDNA or gDNA, and it came from T cells, B-cell-depleted T cells, or PBMCs.

Method: immunoSEQ multiplex PCR; TCRdb's copy keeps in-frame clones and lacks some. The sample records under 95,000 clones, roughly 87% being singletons. V lost 3 bases, J lost 1 base, and 6 bases lay in between. The germline gives CDR1 MNHNS, CDR2 SASEGT. This CDR3 has 13 residues. The sequencing input was peripheral blood. This chain uses TRBV6-1 with TRBJ1-1; D uncertain. This receptor was obtained from a woman aged 45-59 years with acute or convalescent COVID-19. CDR3 protein: CASSDVWNTEAFF. CDR3 nucleotides: TGTGCCAGCAGTGATGTCTGGAACACTGAAGCTTTCTTT.